A single sample is the source of the 20 T cell receptor beta chains below, sequenced in a study of blood T cell repertoires in COVID-19. The data were produced by immunoSEQ multiplex PCR, yet TCRdb's version contains in-frame clones alone and is incomplete. This table holds under 200,000 clones, 80% to 90% found once. Sample: PBMCs or T cells enriched from blood (not recorded which). The receptor set was obtained from a woman aged 18-29 years who had recovered from COVID-19.

J is TRBJ1-5 and V is TRBV7-2; the D gene is possibly TRBD1 (5 bases). Germline CDR1 reads SGHTA; CDR2 reads FQGNSA. Trimming shortened V by 2 bases and J by 4 bases, and 6 bases separated the two germline ends. The CDR3 has 13 residues. The CDR3 reads CASSLQGNQPQHF. CDR3 sequence (DNA): TGTGCCAGCAGCTTACAGGGAAATCAGCCCCAGCATTTT.

The rearrangement uses TRBV7-2 and TRBJ1-6; D possibly corresponds to TRBD1 (6 bases). The V and J ends lost 5 bases and 7 bases respectively, with 15 bases between them. CDR3 size: 15 residues. Per the germline V gene, CDR1 is SGHTA and CDR2 is FQGNSA. CDR3 coding DNA: TGTGCCAGCAGCCCCGCCGGGACAATAAATTCACCCCTCCACTTT. Protein sequence: CASSPAGTINSPLHF.

The chain is built from TRBV27 and TRBJ2-5; maybe TRBD1 (5 bases). CDR1 MNHEY and CDR2 SMNVEV come from the germline V gene (reference sequence). The CDR3 contains 12 residues. V lost 6 bases and J lost 3, with 8 bases in between. The CDR3 protein is CASRSREETQYF. For the CDR3, the DNA is TGTGCCAGCAGGTCCAGGGAAGAGACCCAGTACTTC.

The V and J genes are TRBV5-4 and TRBJ2-7; possibly TRBD1 for D (8 bases). Trimming took off 4 bases at V and 9 bases at J, with 26 bases between the two ends. The CDR3 totals 16 residues. In germline, CDR1 is SGHNT, CDR2 YYREEE (reference sequence). The CDR3, as DNA: TGTGCCAGCAGCACGGGAGGTGGACAGGGACTTTGGGGGCAGTACTTC. Protein: CASSTGGGQGLWGQYF.

The rearrangement uses TRBV2 and TRBJ2-3, with 7 bases lining up with TRBD1. Germline CDR1 reads SNHLY; CDR2 reads FYNNEI. V lost 1 base and J lost 6; bases outside the gene matches: 7. The CDR3 has 15 residues. CDR3 loop: CASSEGGGASDTQYF. In DNA, the CDR3 is TGTGCCAGCAGTGAAGGAGGGGGCGCATCGGATACGCAGTATTTT. Complete variable domain (other parts from reference TRBV2 and TRBJ2-3): EPEVTQTPSHQVTQMGQEVILRCVPISNHLYFYWYRQILGQKVEFLVSFYNNEISEKSEIFDDQFSVERPDGSNFTLKIRSTKLEDSAMYFCASSEGGGASDTQYFGPGTRLTVL.

J is TRBJ2-2 and V is TRBV5-6; no reliable D call. Between the trimmed V and J ends, which lost 3 bases and 5 bases, there was a span of 8 bases. CDR1 is SGHDT, CDR2 YYEEEE, per germline. This CDR3 region has 13 residues. The CDR3 loop is CASSSERTGELFF. The CDR3 DNA reads TGTGCCAGCAGCTCCGAGAGGACCGGGGAGCTGTTTTTT.

This clone was counted between two and nine times. The chain is built from TRBV5-1 and TRBJ2-1; the match to TRBD1 covers 9 bases. Trimming cost V 0 bases and J 0 bases; bases outside gene matches: 4. CDR1 SGHRS and CDR2 YFSETQ come from the germline V gene. The CDR3 extends over 17 amino acids. CDR3 residues: CASSLAGTGYSYNEQFF. The CDR3 DNA reads TGCGCCAGCAGCTTGGCCGGGACAGGGTACTCCTACAATGAGCAGTTCTTC.

A few counts support this clone. The chain uses TRBV28 and TRBJ1-5; D not resolved. Germline CDR1 is MDHEN and CDR2 is SYDVKM. The CDR3 loop spans 14 amino acids. Trimming took 8 bases from V and 5 from J, leaving 16 bases between them. The CDR3: CASQTFLPYQPQHF. The CDR3, as DNA: TGTGCCAGCCAAACTTTTCTCCCGTATCAGCCCCAGCATTTT.

The chain employs TRBV19 and TRBJ1-3, with a possible D match to TRBD1 (6 bases). CDR1 LNHDA and CDR2 SQIVND come from the germline V gene (reference sequence). This CDR3 region has 14 residues. Trimming pared 6 bases from V and 3 bases from J, leaving 12 bases between. CDR3 sequence: CASRMDSSGNTIYF. CDR3 nucleotide sequence: TGTGCCAGTAGGATGGACAGTAGTGGAAACACCATATATTTT. The whole variable domain, remainder taken from reference TRBV19 and TRBJ1-3, is DGGITQSPKYLFRKEGQNVTLSCEQNLNHDAMYWYRQDPGQGLRLIYYSQIVNDFQKGDIAEGYSVSREKKESFPLTVTSAQKNPTAFYLCASRMDSSGNTIYFGEGSWLTVV.

V and J are TRBV28 and TRBJ1-6, with D perhaps matching TRBD1 (5 bases). V was clipped by 5 bases and J by 9 bases, with 17 bases between them. This CDR3 comprises 15 residues. Germline V lookup: CDR1 MDHEN, CDR2 SYDVKM. CDR3 bases: TGTGCCAGCAGTCCAGGGAGGCTAGGAGCTTCACCCCTCCACTTT. This codes for CASSPGRLGASPLHF.

The V gene is TRBV5-4, the J gene TRBJ2-2; weak D call: TRBD1 (5 bases). The length of the CDR3 is 15 residues. Germline CDR1 reads SGHNT; CDR2 reads YYREEE (reference sequence). V was cut by 0 bases and J by 0 bases, with 6 bases left in between. As DNA, the CDR3 is TGTGCCAGCAGCTTGGGACAGACGAACACCGGGGAGCTGTTTTTT. Translation gives CASSLGQTNTGELFF.

The CDR3 reads CASRVGRDTQYF. CDR3 nucleotides: TGTGCCAGCAGGGTGGGGAGGGATACGCAGTATTTT. V is TRBV12-3 or TRBV12-4 and J is TRBJ2-3; tentative D call: TRBD2 (6 bases). CDR3 length: 12 residues. The V end lost 6 bases, the J end lost 6 bases, and 10 bases lay between the germline ends.

V is TRBV28 and J is TRBJ1-4, with D tentatively TRBD1 (5 bases). V was clipped by 6 bases and J by 8 bases, with 16 bases between them. Germline values: CDR1 MDHEN, CDR2 SYDVKM. The CDR3 spans 14 residues. CDR3 protein: CASRPPGTPEKLFF. CDR3 DNA sequence: TGTGCCAGCAGACCCCCCGGGACTCCGGAAAAACTGTTTTTT.

The chain recombines TRBV5-4 with TRBJ2-2, with D possibly TRBD2 on 6 matching bases. The germline gives CDR1 SGHNT, CDR2 YYREEE (reference sequence). CDR3 size: 13 residues. The ends were cut back, 7 bases at V and 4 bases at J, with 11 bases in the middle. The CDR3 DNA follows: TGTGCCAGCCGGGACTCCCTCACCGGGGAGCTGTTTTTT. Translating it yields CASRDSLTGELFF.

The V gene is TRBV2, the J gene TRBJ2-7; the match to TRBD1 covers 8 bases. Per the germline V gene, CDR1 is SNHLY and CDR2 is FYNNEI. The CDR3 is 14 amino acids. Unmatched junction bases numbered 13, after V lost 10 bases and J lost 5 bases. Written as DNA, the CDR3 is TGTGCCAAATCGGAAGGGGACAGGCGCCACGAGCAGTACTTC. It translates to CAKSEGDRRHEQYF. Full variable domain (rest looked up from reference TRBV2 and TRBJ2-7): EPEVTQTPSHQVTQMGQEVILRCVPISNHLYFYWYRQILGQKVEFLVSFYNNEISEKSEIFDDQFSVERPDGSNFTLKIRSTKLEDSAMYFCAKSEGDRRHEQYFGPGTRLTVT.

The chain joins TRBV28 to TRBJ2-7; TRBD1 aligns across 9 bases. Trimming took 2 bases from V and 6 from J; bases not matched to a gene: 8. The CDR3 spans 15 residues. From germline, CDR1 is MDHEN and CDR2 SYDVKM. CDR3 bases: TGTGCCAGCAGTTTAGGCGGGACAGGGCAAGGCGAGCAGTACTTC. It codes for CASSLGGTGQGEQYF.

Remarks on this clone: Its ends do not fully match the called genes, so a read error is possible. The gene calls are TRBV12-5 and TRBJ1-3; 7 bases fit TRBD1. CDR1 is LGHNT and CDR2 is FRNRAP in the germline V gene. The CDR3 runs to 13 residues. Written as DNA, the CDR3 is TGTGCTAGCGGGACAGACCCTGGGAACACCATATATTTT. Protein product: CASGTDPGNTIYF.

This clone was seen just once. The CDR3 protein is CASSEYRGNSPLHF. The CDR3 region has the DNA TGTGCCAGCAGTGAATACAGGGGGAATTCACCCCTCCACTTT. This chain uses TRBV6-1 with TRBJ1-6; the match to TRBD1 covers 8 bases. Germline trimming cut 2 bases from V and 7 bases from J; bases unmatched to any gene: 1. This CDR3 contains 14 residues. Germline V CDR1 and CDR2: MNHNS, SASEGT.

The chain carries TRBV5-1 and TRBJ1-1, with D unclear. The V and J ends lost 4 bases and 7 bases respectively, with 17 bases between them. Germline CDR1 SGHRS, CDR2 YFSETQ. The CDR3 sequence is 14 residues long. The CDR3 loop is CASSPLTASGEAFF. The CDR3 nucleotides are TGCGCCAGCAGCCCACTTACCGCGAGTGGTGAAGCTTTCTTT. The full variable domain, rest sourced from reference TRBV5-1 and TRBJ1-1, is KAGVTQTPRYLIKTRGQQVTLSCSPISGHRSVSWYQQTPGQGLQFLFEYFSETQRNKGNFPGRFSGRQFSNSRSEMNVSTLELGDSALYLCASSPLTASGEAFFGQGTRLTVV.

V usage is TRBV28 and J usage is TRBJ1-6, with D possibly TRBD1 on 5 matching bases. The germline V gene encodes CDR1 MDHEN and CDR2 SYDVKM. CDR3 size: 16 residues. V was pared by 6 bases and J by 2 bases, with 14 bases between. The CDR3 loop reads CASRPTERAYNSPLHF. The DNA of the CDR3 is TGTGCCAGCAGACCGACAGAAAGGGCCTATAATTCACCCCTCCACTTT.